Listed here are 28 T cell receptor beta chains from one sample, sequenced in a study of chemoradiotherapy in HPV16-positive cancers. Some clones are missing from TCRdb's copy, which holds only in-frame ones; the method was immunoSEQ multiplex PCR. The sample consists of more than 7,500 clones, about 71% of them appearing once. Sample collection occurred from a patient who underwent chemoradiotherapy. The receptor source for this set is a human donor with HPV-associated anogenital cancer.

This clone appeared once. CDR3 bases: TGTGCCAGCAGTTCCCGACTAGCTGAGTTAGGAAATGAGCAGTTCTTC. Translation gives CASSSRLAELGNEQFF. The rearrangement joins TRBV28 to TRBJ2-1; 7 positions agree with TRBD2. The CDR3 is made up of 16 amino acids. With V trimmed by 4 bases and J by 7 bases, 13 bases remained unmatched. CDR1 and CDR2 (germline): MDHEN, SYDVKM. Variable domain in full (rest from reference TRBV28 and TRBJ2-1): DVKVTQSSRYLVKRTGEKVFLECVQDMDHENMFWYRQDPGLGLRLIYFSYDVKMKEKGDIPEGYSVSREKKERFSLILESASTNQTSMYLCASSSRLAELGNEQFFGPGTRLTVL.

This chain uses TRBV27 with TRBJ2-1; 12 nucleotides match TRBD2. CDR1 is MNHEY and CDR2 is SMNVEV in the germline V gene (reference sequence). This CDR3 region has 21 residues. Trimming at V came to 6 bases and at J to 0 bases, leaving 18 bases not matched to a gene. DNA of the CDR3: TGTGCCAGCAGAAAAAAACGGGGGGGACTAGCGGGCCGAAACTCCTACAATGAGCAGTTCTTC. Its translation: CASRKKRGGLAGRNSYNEQFF.

The CDR3 here is CASSLPAGGTDTQYF. In DNA, the CDR3 is TGTGCCAGCAGCCTTCCAGCGGGGGGGACAGATACGCAGTATTTT. The chain links TRBV9 to TRBJ2-3; the match to TRBD2 covers 10 bases. Looked up from germline, CDR1 is SGDLS and CDR2 is YYNGEE. The CDR3 loop spans 15 amino acids. After removal of 4 bases from V and 3 bases from J, the junction contained 5 bases not matched to a gene.

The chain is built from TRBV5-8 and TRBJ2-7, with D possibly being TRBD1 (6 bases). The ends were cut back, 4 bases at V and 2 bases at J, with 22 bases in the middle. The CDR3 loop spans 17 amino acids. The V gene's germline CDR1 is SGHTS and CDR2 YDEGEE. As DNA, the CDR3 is TGTGCCAGCAGCCCCCGCATACAGGGACCCCTCGCCTACGAGCAGTACTTC. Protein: CASSPRIQGPLAYEQYF.

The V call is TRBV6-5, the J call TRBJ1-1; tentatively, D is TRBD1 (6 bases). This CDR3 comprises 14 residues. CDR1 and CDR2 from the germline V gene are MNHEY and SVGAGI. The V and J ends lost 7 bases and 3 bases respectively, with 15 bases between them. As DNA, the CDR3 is TGTGCCAGCACCTACGTCGGACAGTACACTGAAGCTTTCTTT. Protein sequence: CASTYVGQYTEAFF.

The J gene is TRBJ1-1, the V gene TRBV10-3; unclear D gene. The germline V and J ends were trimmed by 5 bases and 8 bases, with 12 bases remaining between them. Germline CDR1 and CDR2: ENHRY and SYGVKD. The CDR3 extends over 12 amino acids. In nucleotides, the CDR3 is TGTGCCATCAGTACCGACGGGAACGAAGCTTTCTTT. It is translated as CAISTDGNEAFF.

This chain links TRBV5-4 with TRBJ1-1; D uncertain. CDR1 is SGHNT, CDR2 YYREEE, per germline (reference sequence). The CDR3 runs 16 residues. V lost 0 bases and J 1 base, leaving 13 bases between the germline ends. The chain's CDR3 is CASSLEVGASNTEAFF. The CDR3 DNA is TGTGCCAGCAGCTTGGAAGTGGGAGCCTCGAACACTGAAGCTTTCTTT. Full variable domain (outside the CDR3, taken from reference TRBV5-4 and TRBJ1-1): ETGVTQSPTHLIKTRGQQVTLRCSSQSGHNTVSWYQQALGQGPQFIFQYYREEENGRGNFPPRFSGLQFPNYSSELNVNALELDDSALYLCASSLEVGASNTEAFFGQGTRLTVV.

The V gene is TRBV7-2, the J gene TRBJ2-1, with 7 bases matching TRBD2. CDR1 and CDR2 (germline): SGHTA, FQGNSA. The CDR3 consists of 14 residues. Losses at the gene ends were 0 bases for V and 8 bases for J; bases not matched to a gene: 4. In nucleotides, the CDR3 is TGTGCCAGCAGCTTAGCGGGAGGGCCCGATGAGCAGTTCTTC. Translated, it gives CASSLAGGPDEQFF.

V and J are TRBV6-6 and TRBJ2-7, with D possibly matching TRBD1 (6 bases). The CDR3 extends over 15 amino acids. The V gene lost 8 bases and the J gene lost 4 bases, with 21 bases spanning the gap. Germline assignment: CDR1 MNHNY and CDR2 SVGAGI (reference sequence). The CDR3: CASRAEGAQGYEQYF. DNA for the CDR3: TGTGCCAGCCGCGCTGAAGGCGCCCAGGGGTACGAGCAGTACTTC.

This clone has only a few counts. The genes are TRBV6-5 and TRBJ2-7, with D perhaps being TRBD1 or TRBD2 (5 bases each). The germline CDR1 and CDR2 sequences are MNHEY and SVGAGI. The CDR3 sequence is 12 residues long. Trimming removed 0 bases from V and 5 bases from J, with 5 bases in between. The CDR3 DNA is TGTGCCAGCAGTTACTCGGGGGACGAGCAGTACTTC. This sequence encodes CASSYSGDEQYF.

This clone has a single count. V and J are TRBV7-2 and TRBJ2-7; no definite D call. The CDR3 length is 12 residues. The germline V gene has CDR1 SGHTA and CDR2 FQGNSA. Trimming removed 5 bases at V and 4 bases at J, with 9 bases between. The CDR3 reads CASSRRSYEQYF. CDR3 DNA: TGTGCCAGCAGCCGGCGATCGTACGAGCAGTACTTC.

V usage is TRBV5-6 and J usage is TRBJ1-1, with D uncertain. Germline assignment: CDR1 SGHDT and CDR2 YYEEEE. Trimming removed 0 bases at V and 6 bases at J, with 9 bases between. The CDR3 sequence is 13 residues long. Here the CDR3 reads CASSLVWRSEAFF. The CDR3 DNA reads TGTGCCAGCAGCTTGGTATGGCGGTCTGAAGCTTTCTTT. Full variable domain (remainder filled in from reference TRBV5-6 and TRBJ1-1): DAGVTQSPTHLIKTRGQQVTLRCSPKSGHDTVSWYQQALGQGPQFIFQYYEEEERQRGNFPDRFSGHQFPNYSSELNVNALLLGDSALYLCASSLVWRSEAFFGQGTRLTVV.

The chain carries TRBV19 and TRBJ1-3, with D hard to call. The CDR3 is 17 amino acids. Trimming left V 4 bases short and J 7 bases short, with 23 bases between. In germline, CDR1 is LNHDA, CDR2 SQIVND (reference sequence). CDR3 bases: TGTGCCAGTAGTACCGCCCTAGGTAGTGGGAAGAGGAACACCATATATTTT. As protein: CASSTALGSGKRNTIYF.

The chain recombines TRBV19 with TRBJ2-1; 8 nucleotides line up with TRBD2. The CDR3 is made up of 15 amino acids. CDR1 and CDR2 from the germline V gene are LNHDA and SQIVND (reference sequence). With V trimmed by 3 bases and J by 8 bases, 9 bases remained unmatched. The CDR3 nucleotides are TGTGCCAGTAGTATCGGGGGGGAGGGGTGGGATGAGCAGTTCTTC. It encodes CASSIGGEGWDEQFF.

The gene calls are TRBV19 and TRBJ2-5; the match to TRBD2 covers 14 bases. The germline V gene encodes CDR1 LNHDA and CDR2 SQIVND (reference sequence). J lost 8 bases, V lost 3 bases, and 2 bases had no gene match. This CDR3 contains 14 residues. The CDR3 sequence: CASSMGTSGRTQYF. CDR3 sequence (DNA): TGTGCCAGTAGTATGGGGACTAGCGGGAGAACCCAGTACTTC.

CDR3 protein: CASSGRDRGQSSGNTIYF. The CDR3 DNA sequence: TGCGCCAGCAGCGGCCGGGACAGGGGCCAATCCTCTGGAAACACCATATATTTT. The chain has TRBV5-1 and TRBJ1-3; 10 nucleotides match TRBD1. V was pared by 4 bases and J by 0 bases, with 10 bases of the junction left unmatched. Germline lookup yields CDR1 SGHRS and CDR2 YFSETQ. The CDR3 sequence is 18 residues long.

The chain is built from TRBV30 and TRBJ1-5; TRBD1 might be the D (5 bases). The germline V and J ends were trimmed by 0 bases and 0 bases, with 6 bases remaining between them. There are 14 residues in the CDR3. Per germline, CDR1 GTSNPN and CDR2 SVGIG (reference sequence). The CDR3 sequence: CAWSVTGSNQPQHF. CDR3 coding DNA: TGTGCCTGGAGTGTAACAGGTAGCAATCAGCCCCAGCATTTT.

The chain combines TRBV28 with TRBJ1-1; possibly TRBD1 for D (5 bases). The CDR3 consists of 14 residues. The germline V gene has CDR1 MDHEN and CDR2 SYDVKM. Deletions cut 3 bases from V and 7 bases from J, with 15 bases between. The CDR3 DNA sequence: TGTGCCAGCAGTTTCGGGGGGGAGTTATTTGAAGCTTTCTTT. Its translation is CASSFGGELFEAFF.

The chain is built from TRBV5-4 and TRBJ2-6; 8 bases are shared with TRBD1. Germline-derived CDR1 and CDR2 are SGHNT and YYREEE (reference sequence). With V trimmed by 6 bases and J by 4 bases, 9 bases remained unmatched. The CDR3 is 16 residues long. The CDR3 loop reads CASTRDQGAGANVLTF. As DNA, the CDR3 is TGTGCCAGCACACGGGACCAGGGGGCCGGGGCCAACGTCCTGACTTTC.

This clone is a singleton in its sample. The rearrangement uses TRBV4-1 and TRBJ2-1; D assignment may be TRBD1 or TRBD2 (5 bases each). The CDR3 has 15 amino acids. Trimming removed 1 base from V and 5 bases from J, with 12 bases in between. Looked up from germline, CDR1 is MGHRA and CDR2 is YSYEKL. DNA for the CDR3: TGCGCCAGCAGCCAAGCGAGGGGTGGCGACAATGAGCAGTTCTTC. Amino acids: CASSQARGGDNEQFF.

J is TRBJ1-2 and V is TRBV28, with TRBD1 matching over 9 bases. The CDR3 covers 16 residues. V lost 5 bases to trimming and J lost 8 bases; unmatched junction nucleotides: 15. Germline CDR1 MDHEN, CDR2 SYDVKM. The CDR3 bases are TGTGCCAGCAGTCCAGGACAGGGGTCCTTTGAGCGCGGCTACACCTTC. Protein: CASSPGQGSFERGYTF.

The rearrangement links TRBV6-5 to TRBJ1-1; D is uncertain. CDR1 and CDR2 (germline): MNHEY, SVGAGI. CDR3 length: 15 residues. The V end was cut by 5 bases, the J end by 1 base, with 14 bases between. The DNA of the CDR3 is TGTGCCAGCAGTCCCCCCCGACACAGGAACACTGAAGCTTTCTTT. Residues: CASSPPRHRNTEAFF.

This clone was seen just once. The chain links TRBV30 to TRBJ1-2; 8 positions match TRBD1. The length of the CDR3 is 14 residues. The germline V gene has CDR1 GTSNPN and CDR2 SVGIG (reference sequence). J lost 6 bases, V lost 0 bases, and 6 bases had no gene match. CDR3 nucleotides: TGTGCCTGGAGTGTCCAGGACAGGGAGGATGGCTACACCTTC. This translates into CAWSVQDREDGYTF. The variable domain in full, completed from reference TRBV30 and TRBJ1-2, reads SQTIHQWPATLVQPVGSPLSLECTVEGTSNPNLYWYRQAAGRGLQLLFYSVGIGQISSEVPQNLSASRPQDRQFILSSKKLLLSDSGFYLCAWSVQDREDGYTFGSGTRLTVV.

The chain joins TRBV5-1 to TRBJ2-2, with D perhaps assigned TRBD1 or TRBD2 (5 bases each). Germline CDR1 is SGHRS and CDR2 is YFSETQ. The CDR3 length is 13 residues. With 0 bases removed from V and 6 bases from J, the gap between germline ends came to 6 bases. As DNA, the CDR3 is TGCGCCAGCAGCTTGGTGGGGGCCGGGGAGCTGTTTTTT. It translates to CASSLVGAGELFF.

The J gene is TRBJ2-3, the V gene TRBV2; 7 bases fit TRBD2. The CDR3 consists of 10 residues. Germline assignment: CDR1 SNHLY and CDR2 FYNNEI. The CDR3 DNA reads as TGTGCGAGCTGGGGGGGAACGCAGTATTTT. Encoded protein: CASWGGTQYF.

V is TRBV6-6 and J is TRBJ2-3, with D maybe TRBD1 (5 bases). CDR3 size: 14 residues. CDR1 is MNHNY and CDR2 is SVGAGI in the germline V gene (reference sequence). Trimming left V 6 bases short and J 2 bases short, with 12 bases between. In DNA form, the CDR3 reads TGTGCCAGCAGAGACAGCCTACCCACAGATACGCAGTATTTT. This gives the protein CASRDSLPTDTQYF.

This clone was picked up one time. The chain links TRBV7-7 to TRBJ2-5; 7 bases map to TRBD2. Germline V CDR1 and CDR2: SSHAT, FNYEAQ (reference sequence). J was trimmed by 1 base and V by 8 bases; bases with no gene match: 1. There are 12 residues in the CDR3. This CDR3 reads CASGGGQETQYF. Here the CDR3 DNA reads TGTGCCAGCGGGGGGGGCCAAGAGACCCAGTACTTC.

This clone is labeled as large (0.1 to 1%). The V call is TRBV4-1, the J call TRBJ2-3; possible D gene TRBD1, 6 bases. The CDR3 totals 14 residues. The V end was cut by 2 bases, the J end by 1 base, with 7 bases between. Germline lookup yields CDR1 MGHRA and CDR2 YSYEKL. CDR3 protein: CASSQWTGTDTQYF. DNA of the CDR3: TGCGCCAGCAGCCAATGGACAGGCACAGATACGCAGTATTTT.